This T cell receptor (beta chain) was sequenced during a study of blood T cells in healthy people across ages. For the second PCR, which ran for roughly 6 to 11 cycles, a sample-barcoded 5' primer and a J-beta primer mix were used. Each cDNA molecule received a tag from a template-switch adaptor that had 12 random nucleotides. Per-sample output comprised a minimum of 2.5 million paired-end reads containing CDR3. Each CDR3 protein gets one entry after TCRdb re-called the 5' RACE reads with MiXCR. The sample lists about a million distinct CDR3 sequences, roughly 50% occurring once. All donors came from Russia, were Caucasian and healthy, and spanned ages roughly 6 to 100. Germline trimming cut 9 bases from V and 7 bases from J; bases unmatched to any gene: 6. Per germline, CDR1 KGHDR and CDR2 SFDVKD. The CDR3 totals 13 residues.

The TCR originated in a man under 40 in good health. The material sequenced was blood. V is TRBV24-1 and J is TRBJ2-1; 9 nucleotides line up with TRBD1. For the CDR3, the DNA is TGTGCCACCCGGGACAGGGCTCTGAATGAGCAGTTCTTC. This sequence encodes CATRDRALNEQFF.